This note documents a single T cell receptor (beta chain) sequence. This clone has only a few counts. Its antigen specificity is not known. No per-base quality is available; no much larger clone lies one base away. V is trimmed back by 1 base and J by 4 bases, and the junction contains 7 bases that no gene match accounts for. Sequences LNHDA (CDR1) and SQIVND (CDR2) are obtained from the germline V gene (reference sequence). From the cysteine through the phenylalanine, the CDR3 covers 15 amino acids. The only DNA kept is the CDR3, 45 bases in frame from the first base. The sample originates from a study of cytomegalovirus exposure and HLA in healthy donors (dated by TCRdb to 2016 to 2017). With respect to the entire study: In an earlier analysis of 587 of the donors, about 270 Gb of sequence data and 100 million or so unique TCR beta sequences from roughly 190 million T cells were reported. To predict cytomegalovirus infection status, the study combined high-throughput TCR immunosequencing, statistical association of individual TCRs with disease status, and machine learning. Among the roughly 400 genotyped donors, 75% to 90% belonged to the genetic ancestry cluster associated with self-reported Caucasian donors. Alongside the repertoire data, information on donor age, sex, ethnicity and CMV serostatus was compiled. Among some 410 genotyped donors of the cohort, an average of roughly 240,000 unique TCR beta nucleotide sequences were sequenced per donor, about a sixth of them non-productive. To decide whether each TCR beta V gene segment behaved as functional or pseudogenic, an earlier analysis of some 580 of the donors relied on high-throughput TCR beta sequencing. A later analysis re-analyzed previously published TCR beta repertoires from 650 to 800 donors and added high-resolution HLA genotyping to study TCR occurrence patterns. A separate validation cohort of 100 to 150 different subjects was used in addition to the 666-subject first cohort. Class I and class II HLA loci were covered by the typing at four-digit resolution. The aim of the study was to test whether cataloging public T cell receptors could identify signatures of past pathogen exposure. All discovery cohort repertoires had been generated using a single sequencing platform. Typing coverage varied by locus: roughly 620-640 donors for A, B, C, DRB1 and DQB1; 522 for DQA1; more than 600 for DPA1; under 490 for DPB1. The study used immunosequencing to profile the T cell repertoires of some 600 subjects and linked those repertoires to cytomegalovirus serostatus. Roughly 300 gigabases of sequencing data and tens of millions of unique TCR sequences were included in an early release covering about 620 HLA-typed donors. Roughly five DR-DQ haplotypes were treated as single units for association and clustering because of strong linkage in the cohort. The later analysis used no new phenotypic data to find candidate immune exposures, relying instead on TCR beta sequences and their occurrence across donors. Genome-wide SNP genotypes for about 55% of the roughly 670 donors were used in a later genetic analysis, which treated that subset as a discovery cohort.

The cohort consisted of 600 or so healthy bone marrow donors. At the time of sampling, all cohort members were nominally healthy, though unrecorded immune exposures were likely present. The donor tested CMV seronegative and was one of the 352 seronegative cohort members. A peripheral blood sample was provided by each donor, and peripheral blood mononuclear cells were used for TCR beta sequencing. Genomic DNA extraction from the blood cell samples was performed with the Qiagen DNeasy Blood Extraction Kit. The method behind the library was the immunoSEQ multiplex PCR assay. A mixture of 60 forward primers for TCR Vbeta segments and 13 reverse primers for TCR Jbeta segments was used in the multiplex PCR. Amplification of the CDR3 region of rearranged TCR beta genes was performed with a multiplex PCR assay on genomic DNA. Amplified TCR beta libraries were sequenced as 87-base-pair reads on the Illumina HiSeq System. As for the authors' bioinformatics: Across the 600 to 700 repertoires, a later analysis counted 80 million or so unique TCR beta chains, approximately 10 million of which were shared by at least two donors. Raw reads were error-corrected and collapsed into unique sequences by a nearest-neighbor algorithm in which closely related sequences were merged to remove PCR and sequencing errors. To assign V, D and J gene segments, CDR3 sequences were aligned to IMGT reference sequences. For a sequence to be retained, a match of at least six nucleotides was required to both a V gene segment and a J gene segment. A rearrangement counted as productive if the CDR3 had no stop codons and remained in frame with V and J, and every other rearrangement counted as non-productive. Following IMGT convention, CDR3 was defined as the stretch from the second conserved V-encoded cysteine up to the conserved J-encoded phenylalanine. The earlier analysis of 500 to 750 of the donors excluded any sequence lacking an unambiguous match to a single V gene segment. An earlier analysis of some 610 of the donors called V segments functional above 56.7% productive rearrangements and segregating when the between-donor standard deviation exceeded 5%. A statistical classification framework was built to diagnose cytomegalovirus status from the catalog of TCR beta chain sequences. In a later analysis, TCR nucleotide sequences were compared against IMGT/GENE-DB human TR gene sequences so that V and J genes could be assigned. Using the TCRdist pipeline, a later analysis assigned CDR3 sequences along with most-parsimonious VDJ recombination scenarios. In a later analysis, each TCR beta chain was defined by its CDR3 amino acid sequence together with its V-gene family, and reads lacking a unique V-gene family were excluded. In a later analysis, approximately 590 highly shared, low-generation-probability nucleotide sequences were removed to address suspected cross-contamination and a sequencing artifact. For each public chain, a later analysis derived a clonal expansion index from normalized ranks of inferred template counts within each repertoire. In a later analysis, generation probabilities were computed with a VDJ recombination model fitted to out-of-frame rearrangements, and the resulting probabilities were checked against IGoR. In a later analysis, hypergeometric tests were used to score TCR-TCR, TCR-HLA and TCR-CMV co-occurrence, with a repertoire-size bias correction applied to TCR pairs. To estimate false discovery rates, a later analysis permuted the HLA or CMV assignments 20 times. A later analysis grouped co-occurring TCRs with DBSCAN, adding TCRdist sequence similarity when clustering within HLA-allele-positive subsets. Repertoires with fewer than 30,000 or more than 120,000 public chains, plus five repertoires with anomalous nucleotide sharing, were excluded from co-occurrence clustering. Sourced from immuneACCESS, this table was stored by TCRdb with only in-frame sequences that have V and J called. A share of the clones is absent; for the studies checked, an unresolved V gene accounts for under half, and the remainder has no known explanation. The V and J calls and clone size are taken from that table; D and trimming were inferred from the DNA. The sample table lists 110,000 to 150,000 clones, under 90% of them with a count of one. Jointly, the top ten make up around 4.4% of the sample.

The research as a whole found: The authors suggested that the approach could potentially be extended to other disease states and immunological phenotypes. Most TCR sequences were observed very rarely across donors, whereas some public TCRs were present in many individuals. An association between a missense DCLRE1C variant and V-gene and J-gene trimming of TCR beta chains was found in a later genetic analysis and replicated in an independent cohort. HLA typing was unavailable for some donors at each locus, so association tests used only the typed subset. Because the 87-base-pair reads could not distinguish some IMGT-functional V segments, including TRBV6-2 and TRBV6-3, those segments were excluded. Linkage disequilibrium might explain the correlated functional status among segregating V segments, but an unknown experimental factor could not be excluded. Several of the top co-occurrence clusters appeared to be linked to parvovirus B19, influenza, CMV and Epstein-Barr virus, according to a later analysis. A later analysis found that most CMV-associated TCR beta chains appeared HLA-restricted, with HLA associations seemingly driven largely by CMV exposure. A later analysis associated approximately 17,000 TCR beta sequences with specific HLA alleles at a false discovery rate of 0.05. A few of the identified cytomegalovirus-associated TCR beta chains were confirmed in vitro to be specific for cytomegalovirus antigens. Broadly in line with IMGT annotations, most TCR beta V segments showed up in productive rearrangements about 90% or about 30% of the time in an earlier analysis of 587 of the donors. A further reported finding was that TCR beta sequences accurately predicted the HLA-A and HLA-B alleles for most subjects in the first cohort. A total of roughly 160 TCR beta chains were listed by the study as associated with cytomegalovirus. Because counts were too low, seventeen rarely observed V segments, including chromosome 9 orphons, were left out of the earlier analysis of 587 of the donors. When HLA alleles, especially DR and DQ, strongly co-occurred, attributing TCR associations to individual alleles was difficult. Sequencing depth was assumed to be roughly uniform across donors in the presence/absence analyses, though that assumption may not hold. A later genetic analysis reported fewer N-insertions in productive TCRs among donors in an Asian-associated ancestry cluster than the roughly 700-donor mean. In a later analysis, HLA-associated TCR beta chains showed more clonal expansion and lower generation probabilities than non-associated chains that were equally common. A group of highly shared sequence variants was considered likely to be a technical artifact of the sequencing pipeline. This cohort had only TCR beta chains sequenced, and the lack of alpha or paired-chain data limited which features could be detected. Immune exposure information for the cohort was limited to CMV serostatus. A later analysis found that TCR association rates varied across HLA loci, with DRB1 alleles showing the most associated TCRs and HLA-C alleles the fewest. In both the original and validation cohorts, the classifier was reported to diagnose cytomegalovirus status with high specificity and sensitivity.

This clonotype was obtained from a man aged 35 to 55 in good health and CMV-seronegative. This sequence uses TRBV19 and TRBJ2-7; the central 7 bases match TRBD1. Sequencing was done on a sample of PBMCs. In nucleotide form, the sequence is TGTGCCAGTAGTATAGGACACAGGGGTGGTTACGAGCAGTACTTC. Its translation reads: CASSIGHRGGYEQYF.